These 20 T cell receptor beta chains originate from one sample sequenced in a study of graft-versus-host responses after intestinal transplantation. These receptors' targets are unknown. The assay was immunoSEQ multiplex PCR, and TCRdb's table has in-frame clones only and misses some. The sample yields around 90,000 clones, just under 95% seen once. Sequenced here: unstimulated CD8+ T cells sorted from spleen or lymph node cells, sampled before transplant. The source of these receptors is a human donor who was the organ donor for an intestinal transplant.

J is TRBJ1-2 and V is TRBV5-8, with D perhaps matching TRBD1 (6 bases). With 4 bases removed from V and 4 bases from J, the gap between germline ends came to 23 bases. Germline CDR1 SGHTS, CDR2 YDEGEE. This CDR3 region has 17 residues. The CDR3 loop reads CASSPMDSGGPPYGYTF. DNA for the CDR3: TGTGCCAGCAGCCCCATGGATTCCGGGGGGCCCCCCTATGGCTACACCTTC. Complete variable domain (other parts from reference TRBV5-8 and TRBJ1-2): EAGVTQSPTHLIKTRGQQATLRCSPISGHTSVYWYQQALGLGLQFLLWYDEGEERNRGNFPPRFSGRQFPNYSSELNVNALELEDSALYLCASSPMDSGGPPYGYTFGSGTRLTVV.

The DNA for the CDR3 is TGTGCCAGCAGCGGAGGGACAGAGTACGAGCAGTACTTC. Translation: CASSGGTEYEQYF. V is TRBV5-4 and J is TRBJ2-7, with D possibly matching TRBD1 (7 bases). Germline CDR1 and CDR2: SGHNT and YYREEE (reference sequence). The CDR3 is 13 amino acids. Trimming pared 4 bases from V and 4 bases from J, leaving 12 bases between.

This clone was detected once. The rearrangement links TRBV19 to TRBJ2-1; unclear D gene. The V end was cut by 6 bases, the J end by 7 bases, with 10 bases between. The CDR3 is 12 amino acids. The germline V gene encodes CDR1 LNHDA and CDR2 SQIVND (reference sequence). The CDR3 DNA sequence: TGTGCCAGTAGCTTATCCAGGAATGAGCAGTTCTTC. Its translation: CASSLSRNEQFF.

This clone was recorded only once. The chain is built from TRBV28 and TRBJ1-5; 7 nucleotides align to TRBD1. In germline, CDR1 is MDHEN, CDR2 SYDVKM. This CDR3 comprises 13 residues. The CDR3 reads CGAQTGVGQPQHF. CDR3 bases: TGTGGGGCCCAAACAGGGGTGGGTCAGCCCCAGCATTTT.

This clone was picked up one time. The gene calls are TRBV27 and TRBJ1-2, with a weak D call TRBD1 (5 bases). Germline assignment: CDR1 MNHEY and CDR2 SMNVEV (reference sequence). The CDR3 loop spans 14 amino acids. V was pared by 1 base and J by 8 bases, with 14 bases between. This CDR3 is CASSLLKGLHGYTF. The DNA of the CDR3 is TGTGCCAGCAGTTTATTGAAGGGGCTTCACGGCTACACCTTC.

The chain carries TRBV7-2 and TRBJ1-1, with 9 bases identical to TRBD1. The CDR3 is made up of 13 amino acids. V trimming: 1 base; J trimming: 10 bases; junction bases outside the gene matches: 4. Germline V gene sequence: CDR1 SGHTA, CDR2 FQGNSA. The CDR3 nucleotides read TGTGCCAGCAGCTTAGTAGGGACAGGGATAGCTTTCTTT. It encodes CASSLVGTGIAFF.

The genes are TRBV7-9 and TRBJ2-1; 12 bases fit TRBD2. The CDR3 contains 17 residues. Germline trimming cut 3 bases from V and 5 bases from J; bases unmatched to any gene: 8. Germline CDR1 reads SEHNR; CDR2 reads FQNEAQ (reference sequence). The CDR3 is CASSFRPRTSGNNEQFF. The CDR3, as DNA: TGTGCCAGCAGCTTTCGACCTCGGACTAGCGGGAACAATGAGCAGTTCTTC.

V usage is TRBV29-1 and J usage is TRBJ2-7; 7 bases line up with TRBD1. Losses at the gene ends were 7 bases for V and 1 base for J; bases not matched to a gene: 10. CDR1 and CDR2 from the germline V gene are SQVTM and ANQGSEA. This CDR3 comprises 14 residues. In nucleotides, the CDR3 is TGCAGCGCAGTTGATCGGGACAGATCCTACGAGCAGTACTTC. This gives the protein CSAVDRDRSYEQYF.

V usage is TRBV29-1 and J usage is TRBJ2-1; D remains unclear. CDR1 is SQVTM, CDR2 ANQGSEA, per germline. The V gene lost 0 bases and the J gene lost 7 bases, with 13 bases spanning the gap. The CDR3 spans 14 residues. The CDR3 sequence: CSVEEGDLRNEQFF. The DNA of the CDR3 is TGCAGCGTTGAAGAAGGAGACTTGAGGAATGAGCAGTTCTTC.

CDR3 DNA sequence: TGTGCCAGCAGTTACTTGGGGACTAGTCATGAGCAGTTCTTC. Protein product: CASSYLGTSHEQFF. V and J are TRBV6-5 and TRBJ2-1, with TRBD2 matching over 8 bases. This CDR3 has 14 amino acids. Trimming removed 1 base from V and 8 bases from J; junction bases left unmatched: 4. Germline values: CDR1 MNHEY, CDR2 SVGAGI.

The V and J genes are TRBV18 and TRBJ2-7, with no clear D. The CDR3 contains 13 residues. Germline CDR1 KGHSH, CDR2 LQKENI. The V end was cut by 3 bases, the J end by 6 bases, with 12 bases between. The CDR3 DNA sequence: TGTGCCAGCTCACCCACCCATAGCTCCGAGCAGTACTTC. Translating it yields CASSPTHSSEQYF.

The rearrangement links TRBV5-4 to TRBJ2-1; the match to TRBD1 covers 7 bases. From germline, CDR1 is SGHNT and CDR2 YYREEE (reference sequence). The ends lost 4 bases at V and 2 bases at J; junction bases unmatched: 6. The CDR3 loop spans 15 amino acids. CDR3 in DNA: TGTGCCAGCAGCCTCCGGGACAGACCCTACAATGAGCAGTTCTTC. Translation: CASSLRDRPYNEQFF. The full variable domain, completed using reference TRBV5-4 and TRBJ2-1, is ETGVTQSPTHLIKTRGQQVTLRCSSQSGHNTVSWYQQALGQGPQFIFQYYREEENGRGNFPPRFSGLQFPNYSSELNVNALELDDSALYLCASSLRDRPYNEQFFGPGTRLTVL.

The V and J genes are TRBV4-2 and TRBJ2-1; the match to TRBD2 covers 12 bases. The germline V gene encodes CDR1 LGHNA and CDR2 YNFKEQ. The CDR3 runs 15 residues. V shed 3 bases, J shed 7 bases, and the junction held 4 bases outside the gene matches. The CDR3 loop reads CASSHLAGGVNEQFF. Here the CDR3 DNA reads TGTGCCAGCAGCCACCTAGCGGGGGGGGTGAATGAGCAGTTCTTC.

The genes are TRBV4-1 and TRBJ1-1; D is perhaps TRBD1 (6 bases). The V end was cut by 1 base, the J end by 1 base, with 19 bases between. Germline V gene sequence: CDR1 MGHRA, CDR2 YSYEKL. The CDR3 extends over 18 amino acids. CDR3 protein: CASSQVPTAGAENTEAFF. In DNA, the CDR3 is TGCGCCAGCAGCCAAGTTCCGACGGCAGGGGCTGAGAACACTGAAGCTTTCTTT.

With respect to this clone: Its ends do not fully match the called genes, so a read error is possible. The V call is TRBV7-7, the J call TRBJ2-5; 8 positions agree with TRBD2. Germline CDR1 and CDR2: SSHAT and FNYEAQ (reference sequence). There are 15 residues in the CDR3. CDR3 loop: CASSPVAGLQETQYF. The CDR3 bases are TGTGCTAGCAGCCCAGTAGCGGGACTTCAAGAGACCCAGTACTTC.

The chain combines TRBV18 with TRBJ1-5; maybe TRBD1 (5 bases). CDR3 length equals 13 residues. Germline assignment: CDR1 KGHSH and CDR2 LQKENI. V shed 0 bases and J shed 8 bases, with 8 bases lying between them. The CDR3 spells CASSPPGLEPQHF. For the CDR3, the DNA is TGTGCCAGCTCACCACCGGGACTGGAGCCCCAGCATTTT.

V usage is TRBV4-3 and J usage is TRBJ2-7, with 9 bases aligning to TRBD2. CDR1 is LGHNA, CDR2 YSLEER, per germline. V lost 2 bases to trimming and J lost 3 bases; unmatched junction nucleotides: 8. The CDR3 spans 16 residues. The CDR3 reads CASSQKWLAGNYEQYF. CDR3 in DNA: TGCGCCAGCAGCCAAAAGTGGCTAGCGGGAAACTACGAGCAGTACTTC.

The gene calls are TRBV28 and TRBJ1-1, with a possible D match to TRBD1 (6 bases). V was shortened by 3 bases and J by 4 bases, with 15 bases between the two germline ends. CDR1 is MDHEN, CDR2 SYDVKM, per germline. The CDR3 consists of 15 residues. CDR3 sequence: CASSLGGAQFTEAFF. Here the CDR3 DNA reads TGTGCCAGCAGTTTGGGGGGGGCGCAGTTCACTGAAGCTTTCTTT.

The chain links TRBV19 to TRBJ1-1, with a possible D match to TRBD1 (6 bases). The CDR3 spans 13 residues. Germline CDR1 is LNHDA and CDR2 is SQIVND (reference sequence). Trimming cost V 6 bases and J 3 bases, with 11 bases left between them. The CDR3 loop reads CASRWGGYTEAFF. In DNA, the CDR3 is TGTGCCAGTAGATGGGGGGGCTACACTGAAGCTTTCTTT.

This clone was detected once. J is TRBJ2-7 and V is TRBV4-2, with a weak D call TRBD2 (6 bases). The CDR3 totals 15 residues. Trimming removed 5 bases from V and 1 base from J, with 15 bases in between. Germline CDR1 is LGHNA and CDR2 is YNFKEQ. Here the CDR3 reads CASSWGGSGSYEQYF. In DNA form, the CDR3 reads TGTGCCAGCAGCTGGGGAGGATCAGGTTCCTACGAGCAGTACTTC.